This is a list of T cell receptor beta chains from one sample in a study of T cell responses to AZD1222 COVID-19 vaccine. Sequenced by immunoSEQ multiplex PCR; TCRdb stores in-frame clones only, minus some. Of more than 70,000 clones in the sample, 85% to 90% were seen once. Sequencing used peripheral blood, obtained 28 days after the second AZD1222 dose. Receptors were obtained from an adult who received the AZD1222 COVID-19 vaccine. The CDR3 runs from the conserved cysteine through the conserved F or W. The order of the fields is J gene, clone size, D gene, V gene, CDR3 protein, CDR3 DNA. D genes are given only for firm matches. Rows give clone size only sometimes, using once, few, many, or a class for an expanded clone.

j_call: TRBJ2-5
clone_size: once
d_call: .
v_call: TRBV18
cdr3_aa: CASSPPLSPAQETQYF
cdr3_nt: TGTGCCAGCTCACCACCGTTGAGTCCAGCTCAAGAGACCCAGTACTTC

j_call: TRBJ2-3
clone_size: .
d_call: TRBD2
v_call: TRBV18
cdr3_aa: CASSPKRGGYTDTQYF
cdr3_nt: TGTGCCAGCTCACCAAAGCGGGGGGGATACACAGATACGCAGTATTTT

j_call: TRBJ1-4
clone_size: once
d_call: TRBD1
v_call: TRBV6-5
cdr3_aa: CASSYSGTETEKLFF
cdr3_nt: TGTGCCAGCAGTTACTCGGGGACAGAAACAGAAAAACTGTTTTTT

j_call: TRBJ2-7
clone_size: .
d_call: TRBD2
v_call: TRBV18
cdr3_aa: CASSRTSGGALSSYEQYF
cdr3_nt: TGTGCCAGCTCACGGACTAGCGGGGGGGCGTTGTCCTCCTACGAGCAGTACTTC

j_call: TRBJ1-4
clone_size: .
d_call: .
v_call: TRBV4-1
cdr3_aa: CASSSRASNEKLFF
cdr3_nt: TGCGCCAGCAGCAGCCGGGCCTCCAATGAAAAACTGTTTTTT

j_call: TRBJ2-1
clone_size: once
d_call: .
v_call: TRBV19
cdr3_aa: CASSRQLGNWDEQFF
cdr3_nt: TGTGCCAGTAGTCGACAGCTGGGGAATTGGGATGAGCAGTTCTTC

j_call: TRBJ1-5
clone_size: few
d_call: .
v_call: TRBV2
cdr3_aa: CASSVWGNQPQHF
cdr3_nt: TGTGCCAGCAGTGTTTGGGGCAATCAGCCCCAGCATTTT

j_call: TRBJ1-2
clone_size: once
d_call: .
v_call: TRBV27
cdr3_aa: CALEVGYTF
cdr3_nt: TGTGCTCTTGAGGTGGGCTACACCTTC

j_call: TRBJ2-1
clone_size: .
d_call: TRBD2
v_call: TRBV7-9
cdr3_aa: CASSERSGGVLGEQFF
cdr3_nt: TGTGCCAGCAGCGAACGTAGCGGGGGGGTCCTCGGTGAGCAGTTCTTC

j_call: TRBJ1-1
clone_size: .
d_call: TRBD1
v_call: TRBV5-6
cdr3_aa: CASSQSGAGGTEAFF
cdr3_nt: TGTGCCAGCAGCCAGTCCGGTGCAGGGGGCACTGAAGCTTTCTTT

j_call: TRBJ2-5
clone_size: .
d_call: TRBD2
v_call: TRBV20-1
cdr3_aa: CSASRRRGQETQYF
cdr3_nt: TGCAGTGCCAGTCGCCGGCGGGGGCAAGAGACCCAGTACTTC

j_call: TRBJ1-1
clone_size: .
d_call: .
v_call: TRBV4-1
cdr3_aa: CASSPPDRNTEAFF
cdr3_nt: TGCGCCAGCAGCCCCCCGGACAGGAACACTGAAGCTTTCTTT

j_call: TRBJ2-3
clone_size: .
d_call: .
v_call: TRBV6-6
cdr3_aa: CASSYSWGRDTQYF
cdr3_nt: TGTGCCAGCAGTTACTCATGGGGCCGAGATACGCAGTATTTT

j_call: TRBJ2-7
clone_size: .
d_call: TRBD1
v_call: TRBV6-1
cdr3_aa: CASSEAGTGTYEQYF
cdr3_nt: TGTGCCAGCAGTGAGGCAGGGACAGGAACCTACGAGCAGTACTTC

j_call: TRBJ1-2
clone_size: .
d_call: TRBD1
v_call: TRBV18
cdr3_aa: CASSPATGHGYTF
cdr3_nt: TGTGCCAGCTCACCGGCGACAGGGCACGGCTACACCTTC

j_call: TRBJ2-5
clone_size: .
d_call: .
v_call: TRBV5-6
cdr3_aa: CASSGLGTQYF
cdr3_nt: TGTGCCAGCAGCGGGTTGGGGACCCAGTACTTC

j_call: TRBJ2-7
clone_size: .
d_call: TRBD1
v_call: TRBV11-2
cdr3_aa: CASSLRSLVGDSVSYEQYF
cdr3_nt: TGTGCCAGCAGCTTACGGTCGTTGGTTGGGGACAGCGTATCCTACGAGCAGTACTTC

j_call: TRBJ2-6
clone_size: once
d_call: .
v_call: TRBV6-5
cdr3_aa: CASSYRPGANVLTF
cdr3_nt: TGTGCCAGCAGTTACCGTCCTGGGGCCAACGTCCTGACTTTC

j_call: TRBJ2-5
clone_size: once
d_call: .
v_call: TRBV5-1
cdr3_aa: CASSLLPGEETQYF
cdr3_nt: TGCGCCAGCTCCTTGCTTCCGGGAGAAGAGACCCAGTACTTC

j_call: TRBJ1-2
clone_size: .
d_call: TRBD1
v_call: TRBV27
cdr3_aa: CASSLRPGQGAVNYGYTF
cdr3_nt: TGTGCCAGCAGTTTAAGACCGGGACAGGGGGCCGTCAACTATGGCTACACCTTC

j_call: TRBJ1-2
clone_size: .
d_call: TRBD1
v_call: TRBV5-1
cdr3_aa: CASSAGGTDYGYTF
cdr3_nt: TGCGCCAGCAGCGCCGGAGGGACAGATTATGGCTACACCTTC

j_call: TRBJ2-7
clone_size: once
d_call: TRBD1
v_call: TRBV19
cdr3_aa: CASSIAGQGTYEQYF
cdr3_nt: TGTGCCAGTAGTATAGCGGGACAGGGGACCTACGAGCAGTACTTC

j_call: TRBJ2-1
clone_size: .
d_call: .
v_call: TRBV18
cdr3_aa: CASSPPGQGVYNEQFF
cdr3_nt: TGTGCCAGCTCACCACCGGGCCAGGGCGTGTACAATGAGCAGTTCTTC

j_call: TRBJ1-5
clone_size: .
d_call: TRBD1
v_call: TRBV5-1
cdr3_aa: CASSLVPTGGNNQPQHF
cdr3_nt: TGCGCCAGCAGCTTGGTCCCGACAGGGGGCAATAATCAGCCCCAGCATTTT

j_call: TRBJ1-5
clone_size: few
d_call: .
v_call: TRBV19
cdr3_aa: CASSIGSPGGREPQHF
cdr3_nt: TGTGCCAGTAGTATAGGGAGTCCGGGTGGAAGGGAGCCCCAGCATTTT

j_call: TRBJ1-5
clone_size: .
d_call: .
v_call: TRBV12-5
cdr3_aa: CASGLGVNSNQPQHF
cdr3_nt: TGTGCTAGTGGTTTGGGGGTTAATAGCAATCAGCCCCAGCATTTT

j_call: TRBJ1-3
clone_size: .
d_call: .
v_call: TRBV2
cdr3_aa: CASSVKGTGNTIYF
cdr3_nt: TGTGCCAGCAGTGTCAAGGGGACTGGAAACACCATATATTTT

j_call: TRBJ1-5
clone_size: once
d_call: .
v_call: TRBV7-9
cdr3_aa: CASSSGRAFNQPQHF
cdr3_nt: TGTGCCAGCAGCTCCGGGCGGGCTTTCAATCAGCCCCAGCATTTT

j_call: TRBJ1-4
clone_size: .
d_call: .
v_call: TRBV6-5
cdr3_aa: CASTETGGPNEKLFF
cdr3_nt: TGTGCCAGCACCGAGACGGGAGGACCTAATGAAAAACTGTTTTTT

j_call: TRBJ2-1
clone_size: .
d_call: TRBD2
v_call: TRBV14
cdr3_aa: CASSQGRGAGNEQFF
cdr3_nt: TGTGCCAGCAGCCAAGGGCGGGGGGCAGGGAATGAGCAGTTCTTC

j_call: TRBJ1-1
clone_size: .
d_call: .
v_call: TRBV7-9
cdr3_aa: CASRADLNTEAFF
cdr3_nt: TGTGCCAGCAGAGCGGACCTGAACACTGAAGCTTTCTTT

j_call: TRBJ2-1
clone_size: .
d_call: TRBD2
v_call: TRBV25-1
cdr3_aa: CASSDSGGGFLHNEQFF
cdr3_nt: TGTGCCAGCAGTGACTCCGGGGGGGGGTTTCTCCACAATGAGCAGTTCTTC

j_call: TRBJ2-7
clone_size: .
d_call: .
v_call: TRBV19
cdr3_aa: CATRDESSYEQYF
cdr3_nt: TGTGCCACTCGGGACGAGAGCTCCTACGAGCAGTACTTC

j_call: TRBJ2-2
clone_size: .
d_call: TRBD1
v_call: TRBV2
cdr3_aa: CASTRQGVNTGELFF
cdr3_nt: TGTGCCAGCACTCGACAGGGGGTGAACACCGGGGAGCTGTTTTTT

j_call: TRBJ1-4
clone_size: once
d_call: .
v_call: TRBV30
cdr3_aa: CAWSGGTNEKLFF
cdr3_nt: TGTGCCTGGAGTGGGGGAACTAATGAAAAACTGTTTTTT

j_call: TRBJ1-1
clone_size: .
d_call: .
v_call: TRBV9
cdr3_aa: CASSVERGTEAFF
cdr3_nt: TGTGCCAGCAGCGTAGAACGGGGGACTGAAGCTTTCTTT

j_call: TRBJ1-5
clone_size: .
d_call: .
v_call: TRBV19
cdr3_aa: CASSIGGGYSNQPQHF
cdr3_nt: TGTGCCAGTAGTATAGGGGGGGGATATAGCAATCAGCCCCAGCATTTT

j_call: TRBJ2-2
clone_size: .
d_call: .
v_call: TRBV9
cdr3_aa: CASSGQLVSGGELFF
cdr3_nt: TGTGCCAGCAGCGGACAACTAGTTTCCGGCGGGGAGCTGTTTTTT

j_call: TRBJ1-2
clone_size: .
d_call: .
v_call: TRBV7-9
cdr3_aa: CASSPDVINYGYTF
cdr3_nt: TGTGCCAGCAGCCCCGACGTGATTAACTATGGCTACACCTTC

j_call: TRBJ1-1
clone_size: .
d_call: .
v_call: TRBV18
cdr3_aa: CASSPPGTTYTEAFF
cdr3_nt: TGTGCCAGCTCGCCACCCGGGACGACTTACACTGAAGCTTTCTTT

j_call: TRBJ2-7
clone_size: .
d_call: .
v_call: TRBV19
cdr3_aa: CASSTGTQVYEQYF
cdr3_nt: TGTGCCAGTAGTACCGGGACACAAGTCTACGAGCAGTACTTC

j_call: TRBJ1-2
clone_size: .
d_call: .
v_call: TRBV5-1
cdr3_aa: CASSLAGTDYGYTF
cdr3_nt: TGCGCCAGCAGCTTGGCCGGGACGGACTATGGCTACACCTTC

j_call: TRBJ1-1
clone_size: .
d_call: TRBD1
v_call: TRBV6-5
cdr3_aa: CASSKDRGQNTEAFF
cdr3_nt: TGTGCCAGCAGCAAGGACAGGGGACAGAACACTGAAGCTTTCTTT

j_call: TRBJ2-1
clone_size: .
d_call: .
v_call: TRBV19
cdr3_aa: CASASGGGEQFF
cdr3_nt: TGTGCCAGTGCGTCGGGGGGCGGTGAGCAGTTCTTC

j_call: TRBJ2-3
clone_size: few
d_call: TRBD1
v_call: TRBV7-8
cdr3_aa: CASMRQGRTDTQYF
cdr3_nt: TGTGCCAGCATGCGACAGGGCCGCACAGATACGCAGTATTTT

j_call: TRBJ1-2
clone_size: .
d_call: TRBD1
v_call: TRBV2
cdr3_aa: CASSRDRVDYGYTF
cdr3_nt: TGTGCCAGCAGTCGGGACAGGGTAGACTATGGCTACACCTTC

j_call: TRBJ2-1
clone_size: .
d_call: TRBD2
v_call: TRBV10-2
cdr3_aa: CASSLAGGGQIEQFF
cdr3_nt: TGCGCCAGCAGCCTAGCGGGGGGAGGTCAGATTGAGCAGTTCTTC

j_call: TRBJ2-2
clone_size: .
d_call: TRBD2
v_call: TRBV3-1/TRBV3-2
cdr3_aa: CASSQDRSSGDTGELFF
cdr3_nt: TGTGCCAGCAGCCAAGATCGATCTAGCGGGGACACCGGGGAGCTGTTTTTT

j_call: TRBJ1-1
clone_size: .
d_call: .
v_call: TRBV11-1
cdr3_aa: CASSPGGDIFPPEAFF
cdr3_nt: TGTGCCAGCAGCCCCGGGGGGGACATTTTTCCCCCTGAAGCTTTCTTT

j_call: TRBJ1-5
clone_size: .
d_call: TRBD1
v_call: TRBV2
cdr3_aa: CASGRDRVSARGNQPQHF
cdr3_nt: TGTGCCAGCGGGCGGGACAGGGTCAGCGCGAGGGGCAATCAGCCCCAGCATTTT

j_call: TRBJ1-2
clone_size: few
d_call: .
v_call: TRBV3-1/TRBV3-2
cdr3_aa: CASSQVSAARAYGYTF
cdr3_nt: TGTGCCAGCAGCCAAGTTTCCGCAGCCCGGGCGTATGGCTACACCTTC

j_call: TRBJ2-1
clone_size: .
d_call: TRBD1
v_call: TRBV6-5
cdr3_aa: CASTTGTGSNEQFF
cdr3_nt: TGTGCCAGCACCACCGGGACAGGGAGTAATGAGCAGTTCTTC

j_call: TRBJ2-5
clone_size: .
d_call: .
v_call: TRBV30
cdr3_aa: CAWSLAQETQYF
cdr3_nt: TGTGCCTGGAGTCTAGCGCAAGAGACCCAGTACTTC